The 10 T cell receptor beta chains below were found in one sample sequenced in a study of identical twins. Each CDR3 protein gets one entry after TCRdb re-called the 5' RACE reads with MiXCR. The table lists under 450,000 distinct CDR3 sequences, under 20% of them singletons. Sequenced material: naive T cells sorted from blood. The receptors here all came from a man aged 45-65 years in good health.

The chain joins TRBV27 to TRBJ2-1; 7 nucleotides agree with TRBD1. The length of the CDR3 is 15 residues. The J segment lost 8 bases and the V segment lost 1 base, leaving 8 bases of the junction unmatched. Germline loops: CDR1 MNHEY, CDR2 SMNVEV (reference sequence). The CDR3 sequence is CASSLYVGQVYEQFF. As DNA, the CDR3 is TGTGCCAGCAGTTTATACGTAGGACAGGTGTATGAGCAGTTCTTC.

There are a few counts of this clonotype. The chain couples TRBV12-3 or TRBV12-4 to TRBJ2-5, with 12 positions matching TRBD2. V shed 3 bases and J 5 bases; nucleotides not matched to a gene: 10. The CDR3 loop spans 17 amino acids. The CDR3 here is CASSLRASGGARETQYF. The CDR3 bases are TGTGCCAGCAGTTTGAGGGCTAGCGGGGGGGCTCGGGAGACCCAGTACTTC.

This clonotype has a handful of counts. The chain recombines TRBV28 with TRBJ2-7; tentatively, D is TRBD2 (6 bases). From germline, CDR1 is MDHEN and CDR2 SYDVKM. CDR3 length: 15 amino acids. V dropped 2 bases and J dropped 3 bases, with 14 bases sitting between them. The DNA for the CDR3 is TGTGCCAGCAGTTTAATGCGGGACGACTTCTACGAGCAGTACTTC. The encoded protein is CASSLMRDDFYEQYF.

This clonotype was recorded many times. The chain uses TRBV6-1 and TRBJ1-2, with a tentative D call TRBD1 (6 bases). CDR3 length: 15 residues. Germline V CDR1 and CDR2: MNHNS, SASEGT. V lost 5 bases and J lost 0, with 13 bases in between. The CDR3 bases are TGTGCCAGCAGTACCTGGACAGAGGCTAACTATGGCTACACCTTC. Protein sequence: CASSTWTEANYGYTF.

This clonotype was recorded many times. The chain combines TRBV5-1 with TRBJ1-3, with D possibly TRBD1 on 6 matching bases. The CDR3 extends over 17 amino acids. V was cut by 4 bases and J by 0 bases, with 17 bases left in between. Germline V gene sequence: CDR1 SGHRS, CDR2 YFSETQ. CDR3 DNA sequence: TGCGCCAGCAGCCCTGGGGGGGCAAGCACCTCTGGAAACACCATATATTTT. Its protein is CASSPGGASTSGNTIYF. Filled out from reference TRBV5-1 and TRBJ1-3, the complete variable domain reads KAGVTQTPRYLIKTRGQQVTLSCSPISGHRSVSWYQQTPGQGLQFLFEYFSETQRNKGNFPGRFSGRQFSNSRSEMNVSTLELGDSALYLCASSPGGASTSGNTIYFGEGSWLTVV.

This chain uses TRBV12-3 or TRBV12-4 with TRBJ2-2, with 8 bases fitting TRBD1. The CDR3 has 16 residues. Trimming cost V 2 bases and J 6 bases; bases outside gene matches: 8. The CDR3 protein is CASSLSGTGVPGELFF. The DNA for the CDR3 is TGTGCCAGCAGTTTATCCGGGACAGGTGTCCCCGGGGAGCTGTTTTTT.

This clonotype came up many times. This chain uses TRBV6-1 with TRBJ1-4; 7 bases agree with TRBD1. V dropped 5 bases and J dropped 7; count of bases not matched to a gene: 7. Looked up from germline, CDR1 is MNHNS and CDR2 is SASEGT. The CDR3 contains 14 residues. The chain's CDR3 is CASSKGGRSEKLFF. DNA for the CDR3: TGTGCCAGCAGTAAAGGGGGCCGAAGTGAAAAACTGTTTTTT.

This chain joins TRBV12-3 or TRBV12-4 and TRBJ1-3; D is uncertain. This CDR3 has 14 residues. The V end was cut by 6 bases, the J end by 3 bases, with 12 bases between. CDR3 coding DNA: TGTGCCAGCAGCCCTTCTCGGTTTGGAAACACCATATATTTT. Translating it yields CASSPSRFGNTIYF.

The chain combines TRBV27 with TRBJ2-3; 10 positions agree with TRBD2. The CDR3 runs 16 residues. The V gene's germline CDR1 is MNHEY and CDR2 SMNVEV (reference sequence). The trim removed 3 bases at V and 2 bases at J, leaving 5 bases unmatched. In nucleotides, the CDR3 is TGTGCCAGCAGTTTCCTAGCGGGGGATACCACAGATACGCAGTATTTT. It specifies CASSFLAGDTTDTQYF.

This chain links TRBV4-3 with TRBJ1-1; 7 nucleotides align to TRBD1. CDR1 is LGHNA, CDR2 YSLEER, per germline. The CDR3 is 14 residues long. V lost 1 base, J lost 6 bases, and 5 bases stayed unmatched. The CDR3 protein is CASSQVTGDPEAFF. CDR3 nucleotide sequence: TGCGCCAGCAGCCAAGTTACAGGGGACCCTGAAGCTTTCTTT.